Sequencing of this T cell receptor beta chain was carried out in a study of T cell changes during pregnancy in multiple sclerosis. Trimming removed 2 bases from V and 0 bases from J, with 18 bases in between. CDR1 and CDR2 (germline): MGHDK, SYGVNS. The CDR3 loop spans 18 amino acids. Only in-frame clones appear in the TCRdb table, and some are missing; sequencing was by immunoSEQ multiplex PCR. The repertoire has 40,000 or so clones, roughly 90% of them found once; the top ten carry approximately 4%. The receptor was derived from a female donor with multiple sclerosis, enrolled in a pregnancy study. The chain combines TRBV25-1 with TRBJ2-3, with D maybe TRBD1 (6 bases). The sequenced sample was CD8+ T cells from peripheral blood mononuclear cells, obtained in the first trimester of pregnancy. The CDR3: CASSEPRQGPLSTDTQYF. The CDR3 DNA is TGTGCCAGCAGTGAACCAAGGCAGGGGCCACTAAGCACAGATACGCAGTATTTT.